This T cell receptor beta chain was obtained from a study of cytomegalovirus exposure and HLA in healthy donors. Findings of the study overall: Per a prior analysis, the majority of TCR beta V segments were productive roughly 87% or roughly 30% of the time. Several of the most significant clusters appeared, in a later analysis, to be linked to common viral pathogens. Several V segments, TRBV6-2 and TRBV6-3 among them, could not be told apart and were dropped.

Concerning this clone itself: Its antigen is still unknown.

Per germline, CDR1 SEHNR and CDR2 FQNEAQ (reference sequence). The germline V and J ends were trimmed by 5 bases and 4 bases, with 18 bases remaining between them. The CDR3 length is 15 residues. This PCR relied on a set of 60 Vbeta primers and 13 Jbeta primers. The method was immunoSEQ multiplex PCR; TCRdb's version includes in-frame clones alone and lacks a portion of them. The sample gives a few hundred thousand clones, under 80% of which show up once; around 2% is in the top ten. The sample taken for sequencing was PBMCs. This receptor was obtained from a female donor in good health and CMV-seronegative. This chain links TRBV7-9 with TRBJ2-7; perhaps TRBD2 as D (6 bases). CDR3 region: CASSPTWRDSYEQYF. CDR3 DNA: TGTGCCAGCAGCCCAACGTGGAGGGATTCGTACGAGCAGTACTTC.